This TCR beta chain stems from a study of monozygotic twins with inflammatory bowel disease. Germline V lookup: CDR1 SGHRS, CDR2 YFSETQ. The CDR3 is 15 residues long. Staff drew a roughly 2.5 ml blood sample from each donor. TCRdb re-called the 5' RACE reads and gives one entry per CDR3 protein, without DNA. This table lists about 450,000 distinct CDR3 sequences. In the case of this clonotype: The antigen remains unidentified.

Findings and limits, study-wide: IBD patients share fewer clonotypes with other people than healthy twins do, especially with disease activity.

This TCR was sampled from a human donor with ulcerative colitis or Crohn's disease, or a healthy co-twin of an affected twin (not recorded which). This chain uses TRBV5-1 with TRBJ2-3; TCRdb's D gene call, TRBD2, goes unchecked for lack of DNA. Sequenced material: blood. CDR3 in amino acids: CASSSPERGTDTQYF. The full variable domain, in which reference TRBV5-1 and TRBJ2-3 provide the parts outside the CDR3, is KAGVTQTPRYLIKTRGQQVTLSCSPISGHRSVSWYQQTPGQGLQFLFEYFSETQRNKGNFPGRFSGRQFSNSRSEMNVSTLELGDSALYLCASSSPERGTDTQYFGPGTRLTVL.